Shown below are 27 T cell receptor beta chains from a single sample sequenced in a study of control samples from healthy donors and cancer patients. The data were produced by immunoSEQ multiplex PCR, yet TCRdb's version contains in-frame clones alone and is incomplete. The sample yields over 100,000 clones, 90% seen once. The sample comprised blood. Receptors originate from a human donor in good health. The donor label of this sample is uncertain.

J is TRBJ1-2 and V is TRBV5-1, with D tentatively TRBD1 (5 bases). CDR3 length: 14 amino acids. The germline gives CDR1 SGHRS, CDR2 YFSETQ. V was cut by 4 bases and J by 5 bases, with 15 bases left in between. CDR3 DNA sequence: TGCGCCAGCAGCCCCCGGGGCGGACGGTATGGCTACACCTTC. It codes for CASSPRGGRYGYTF.

The chain joins TRBV11-2 to TRBJ2-5, with TRBD1 identical over 9 bases. CDR3 length equals 14 residues. V lost 1 base to trimming and J lost 7 bases; unmatched junction nucleotides: 4. Germline V CDR1 and CDR2: SGHAT, FQNNGV. CDR3 sequence: CASSLGDRAGTQYF. The CDR3 region has the DNA TGTGCCAGCAGCTTAGGGGACAGGGCGGGGACCCAGTACTTC.

The chain joins TRBV14 to TRBJ2-6, with 7 nucleotides matching TRBD2. The germline V gene has CDR1 SGHDN and CDR2 FVKESK. This CDR3 region has 15 residues. V lost 1 base and J lost 15; bases outside the gene matches: 12. This CDR3 is CASSQASQGGFGLTF. The CDR3 DNA is TGTGCCAGCAGCCAAGCAAGCCAGGGAGGGTTCGGCCTGACTTTC. The full variable domain, completed using reference TRBV14 and TRBJ2-6, is EAGVTQFPSHSVIEKGQTVTLRCDPISGHDNLYWYRRVMGKEIKFLLHFVKESKQDESGMPNNRFLAERTGGTYSTLKVQPAELEDSGVYFCASSQASQGGFGLTFGAGSRLTVL.

The J gene is TRBJ1-1, the V gene TRBV20-1; D is ambiguous. V lost 3 bases to trimming and J lost 6 bases, with 8 bases between them. The CDR3 extends over 11 amino acids. The germline V gene has CDR1 DFQATT and CDR2 SNEGSKA (reference sequence). This chain's CDR3 is CSARSVSEAFF. The CDR3 region has the DNA TGCAGTGCTAGGTCTGTGTCTGAAGCTTTCTTT.

V is TRBV18 and J is TRBJ1-4; 7 bases agree with TRBD1. CDR3 length: 13 amino acids. Trimming at V came to 3 bases and at J to 13 bases, leaving 8 bases not matched to a gene. In germline, CDR1 is KGHSH, CDR2 LQKENI. In DNA, the CDR3 is TGTGCCAGCTCACCCGGACAGGAGGAGAGACTGTTTTTT. Encoded protein: CASSPGQEERLFF.

The chain recombines TRBV14 with TRBJ1-4; D unclear. There are 14 residues in the CDR3. V gave up 2 bases and J gave up 10 bases, with 14 bases separating them. The germline gives CDR1 SGHDN, CDR2 FVKESK. The CDR3 spells CASSQSSPVGKLFF. The CDR3 DNA reads as TGTGCCAGCAGCCAAAGTAGCCCGGTGGGAAAACTGTTTTTT. The variable domain in full, completed from reference TRBV14 and TRBJ1-4, reads EAGVTQFPSHSVIEKGQTVTLRCDPISGHDNLYWYRRVMGKEIKFLLHFVKESKQDESGMPNNRFLAERTGGTYSTLKVQPAELEDSGVYFCASSQSSPVGKLFFGSGTQLSVL.

The genes are TRBV5-4 and TRBJ1-1; possible D gene TRBD1, 5 bases. Trimming shortened V by 4 bases and J by 3 bases, and 22 bases separated the two germline ends. The germline CDR1 and CDR2 sequences are SGHNT and YYREEE (reference sequence). CDR3 size: 17 residues. CDR3 sequence reads: CASSDLEAGSGDTEAFF. In DNA, the CDR3 is TGTGCCAGCAGCGACCTCGAGGCAGGGTCGGGGGACACTGAAGCTTTCTTT.

The chain links TRBV5-6 to TRBJ1-3, with no clear D. The CDR3 consists of 11 residues. Germline V gene sequence: CDR1 SGHDT, CDR2 YYEEEE. V lost 5 bases to trimming and J lost 6 bases, with 6 bases between them. The CDR3 protein is CASRRANTIYF. CDR3 bases: TGTGCCAGCAGGAGGGCAAACACCATATATTTT.

The rearrangement joins TRBV12-5 to TRBJ2-5, with D possibly matching TRBD1 (6 bases). Germline values: CDR1 LGHNT, CDR2 FRNRAP. The CDR3 runs 16 residues. V lost 3 bases and J 2 bases, leaving 16 bases between the germline ends. The CDR3 coding sequence is TGTGCTAGTGGTTTCACCCAGGGAAGGGGGCAAGAGACCCAGTACTTC. This codes for CASGFTQGRGQETQYF.

The gene calls are TRBV18 and TRBJ2-7; D may be TRBD1 (5 bases). Germline CDR1 reads KGHSH; CDR2 reads LQKENI. The CDR3 totals 16 residues. V was pared by 5 bases and J by 5 bases, with 22 bases between. As DNA, the CDR3 is TGTGCCAGCTCAGCGAGCCCCGTAAGGGGCGGCGACGAGCAGTACTTC. It encodes CASSASPVRGGDEQYF.

This sequence joins TRBV6-6 and TRBJ1-6; 7 bases match TRBD1. Losses at the gene ends were 8 bases for V and 9 bases for J; bases not matched to a gene: 19. This CDR3 comprises 17 residues. Germline loops: CDR1 MNHNY, CDR2 SVGAGI (reference sequence). The CDR3 here is CASGPDHRGRAASPLHF. CDR3 in DNA: TGTGCCAGCGGTCCGGACCACAGGGGCAGGGCGGCTTCACCCCTCCACTTT.

This sequence joins TRBV3-1 (or the pseudogene TRBV3-2) and TRBJ1-1; maybe TRBD1 (6 bases). Trimming removed 3 bases at V and 12 bases at J, with 11 bases between. CDR1 LGHDT and CDR2 YNNKEL come from the germline V gene (reference sequence). This CDR3 has 11 residues. CDR3 protein: CASSHRGETFF. CDR3 nucleotides: TGTGCCAGCAGCCACAGGGGAGAGACTTTCTTT.

The genes are TRBV2 and TRBJ1-1; possible D gene TRBD1, 5 bases. Trimming shortened V by 4 bases and J by 1 base, and 13 bases separated the two germline ends. The CDR3 loop spans 15 amino acids. The V gene's germline CDR1 is SNHLY and CDR2 FYNNEI. CDR3 amino acids: CASSAAGPGNTEAFF. DNA of the CDR3: TGTGCCAGCAGTGCGGCAGGGCCGGGGAACACTGAAGCTTTCTTT.

The CDR3 region has the DNA TGTGCCAGCAGCAAACAGGAAAACTATAATTCACCCCTCCACTTT. It is translated as CASSKQENYNSPLHF. The chain is built from TRBV9 and TRBJ1-6, with D maybe TRBD1 (5 bases). V lost 4 bases to trimming and J lost 3 bases, with 11 bases between them. Germline lookup yields CDR1 SGDLS and CDR2 YYNGEE. This CDR3 has 15 amino acids.

This clone was detected only once. The J gene is TRBJ2-2, the V gene TRBV18; a weak D match, TRBD1 (6 bases). Trimming left V 3 bases short and J 4 bases short, with 9 bases between. CDR1 KGHSH and CDR2 LQKENI come from the germline V gene. CDR3 size: 14 residues. The chain's CDR3 is CASSPTQGTGELFF. The CDR3 DNA sequence: TGTGCCAGCTCACCGACACAGGGCACCGGGGAGCTGTTTTTT.

This sequence joins TRBV7-2 and TRBJ1-1; 10 nucleotides match TRBD1. The ends lost 5 bases at V and 5 bases at J; junction bases unmatched: 14. The length of the CDR3 is 17 residues. The germline V gene has CDR1 SGHTA and CDR2 FQGNSA. The CDR3 coding sequence is TGTGCCAGCAGCCGGGGACAGGGGTACGGGATAAGGACTGAAGCTTTCTTT. This codes for CASSRGQGYGIRTEAFF. Looking up the rest from reference TRBV7-2 and TRBJ1-1 gives the full variable domain: GAGVSQSPSNKVTEKGKDVELRCDPISGHTALYWYRQSLGQGLEFLIYFQGNSAPDKSGLPSDRFSAERTGGSVSTLTIQRTQQEDSAVYLCASSRGQGYGIRTEAFFGQGTRLTVV.

The chain has TRBV28 and TRBJ1-2; 8 bases map to TRBD1. This CDR3 contains 13 residues. The germline CDR1 and CDR2 sequences are MDHEN and SYDVKM. After removal of 5 bases from V and 8 bases from J, the junction contained 7 bases not matched to a gene. The CDR3 nucleotides are TGTGCCAGCAGTAACACAGGGGGGCGAGGCTACACCTTC. This translates into CASSNTGGRGYTF.

The chain carries TRBV2 and TRBJ2-7; D is perhaps TRBD1 (6 bases). The germline gives CDR1 SNHLY, CDR2 FYNNEI. V shed 3 bases and J shed 4 bases, with 16 bases lying between them. This CDR3 spans 15 amino acids. The CDR3 nucleotides are TGTGCCAGCAGTGATCGTCAACAGGGTCCGTACGAGCAGTACTTC. Its protein is CASSDRQQGPYEQYF.

The V gene is TRBV5-6, the J gene TRBJ1-4; 7 positions match TRBD1. Germline assignment: CDR1 SGHDT and CDR2 YYEEEE. The CDR3 sequence is 15 residues long. With 4 bases clipped from V and 8 bases from J, the junction kept 11 bases outside the gene matches. As DNA, the CDR3 is TGTGCCAGCAGCCCAGCCACAGGGGCTGGAGAAAAACTGTTTTTT. Its translation is CASSPATGAGEKLFF. Supplemented by reference TRBV5-6 and TRBJ1-4, the full variable domain reads DAGVTQSPTHLIKTRGQQVTLRCSPKSGHDTVSWYQQALGQGPQFIFQYYEEEERQRGNFPDRFSGHQFPNYSSELNVNALLLGDSALYLCASSPATGAGEKLFFGSGTQLSVL.

This clone was seen more than once but under ten times. The chain has TRBV21-1 and TRBJ2-3. TRBV21-1 is a recognized pseudogene. CDR3 length equals 19 residues. Here the CDR3 reads CASSKEGMRDRFSTDTQYF. The CDR3 coding sequence is TGTGCCAGCAGCAAAGAGGGGATGAGGGATAGGTTTAGCACAGATACGCAGTATTTT.

This chain uses TRBV3-1 (or the pseudogene TRBV3-2) with TRBJ1-1; TRBD1 is a possible D gene (6 bases). The germline V gene encodes CDR1 LGHDT and CDR2 YNNKEL (reference sequence). This CDR3 contains 14 residues. V was pared by 8 bases and J by 8 bases, with 21 bases between. CDR3 DNA: TGTGCCAGCGCGAGAGGGGGAGGGGCAGGGGAAGCTTTCTTT. Translated: CASARGGGAGEAFF.

This clone was recorded only once. This chain joins TRBV18 and TRBJ1-2, with D hard to call. The V and J ends lost 3 bases and 4 bases respectively, with 15 bases between them. The germline CDR1 and CDR2 sequences are KGHSH and LQKENI. The CDR3 consists of 15 residues. The CDR3 DNA reads TGTGCCAGCTCACCCGTGAGCCCGGCCGTCTATGGCTACACCTTC. Protein: CASSPVSPAVYGYTF. Variable domain in full (rest from reference TRBV18 and TRBJ1-2): NAGVMQNPRHLVRRRGQEARLRCSPMKGHSHVYWYRQLPEEGLKFMVYLQKENIIDESGMPKERFSAEFPKEGPSILRIQQVVRGDSAAYFCASSPVSPAVYGYTFGSGTRLTVV.

V gene TRBV9 combines with J gene TRBJ1-3; 9 nucleotides agree with TRBD1. Germline trimming cut 0 bases from V and 0 bases from J; bases unmatched to any gene: 4. The CDR3 consists of 17 residues. The germline CDR1 and CDR2 sequences are SGDLS and YYNGEE. CDR3 protein: CASSVGGTGHSGNTIYF. The CDR3 coding sequence is TGTGCCAGCAGCGTAGGTGGGACAGGGCACTCTGGAAACACCATATATTTT.

The chain joins TRBV7-2 to TRBJ2-5; no reliable D call. V lost 1 base, J lost 4 bases, and 7 bases lay in between. Germline loops: CDR1 SGHTA, CDR2 FQGNSA. The CDR3 is 13 amino acids. The DNA for the CDR3 is TGTGCCAGCAGCTTAGTCCCCGGAGAGACCCAGTACTTC. Encoded protein: CASSLVPGETQYF. Filled out from reference TRBV7-2 and TRBJ2-5, the complete variable domain reads GAGVSQSPSNKVTEKGKDVELRCDPISGHTALYWYRQSLGQGLEFLIYFQGNSAPDKSGLPSDRFSAERTGGSVSTLTIQRTQQEDSAVYLCASSLVPGETQYFGPGTRLLVL.

The chain uses TRBV28 and TRBJ2-2; D possibly corresponds to TRBD2 (5 bases). CDR1 MDHEN and CDR2 SYDVKM come from the germline V gene. The V gene lost 8 bases and the J gene lost 4 bases, with 11 bases spanning the gap. There are 13 residues in the CDR3. The CDR3 here is CASGRRSTGELFF. The CDR3 nucleotides are TGTGCCAGCGGGAGACGGTCCACCGGGGAGCTGTTTTTT.

To note about this clone: Relative to the germline gene, one junction end is altered; a read error may explain this. The chain has TRBV6-5 and TRBJ1-5, with D unresolved. The CDR3 length is 14 residues. Germline V lookup: CDR1 MNHEY, CDR2 SVGAGI. For the CDR3, the DNA is TGTGCCAGCAGTGACTCTGGCAGCAATCAGCCCCAGCATTTT. Residues: CASSDSGSNQPQHF.

CDR3 DNA sequence: TGTGCCAGCAGCACTTTTCGGGACCTCAAGGGCGGAAACACCATATATTTT. Residues: CASSTFRDLKGGNTIYF. The V gene is TRBV21-1, the J gene TRBJ1-3. TRBV21-1 is tagged as a pseudogene. This CDR3 has 17 residues.